The next 21 T cell receptor beta chains were all read from a single sample in a study of T cells after yellow fever vaccination. TCRdb re-called the 5' RACE reads with MiXCR, one entry per CDR3 protein. The sample gives over 110,000 distinct CDR3 sequences, about 8% of which show up once; roughly 0.71% is in the top ten. The sample here was CD4+ T cells sorted from PBMCs, taken 5 days after the yellow fever booster vaccination. Source of these receptors: a man aged 30 to 39 who received the YFV17D yellow fever vaccine.

The sample holds many counts of this clonotype. The rearrangement links TRBV15 to TRBJ2-5, with D perhaps TRBD2 (5 bases). The V end was cut by 1 base, the J end by 5 bases, with 17 bases between. CDR3 length equals 16 residues. Germline loops: CDR1 LNHNV, CDR2 YYDKDF (reference sequence). The CDR3 DNA sequence: TGTGCCACCAGCAGAGGATCGCGCGGGTGGTGGGAGACCCAGTACTTC. This encodes CATSRGSRGWWETQYF.

Ten or more counts support this clonotype. The chain links TRBV29-1 to TRBJ2-6; D gene ambiguous. CDR1 and CDR2 from the germline V gene are SQVTM and ANQGSEA. Deletions cut 4 bases from V and 0 bases from J, with 10 bases between. This CDR3 has 15 amino acids. The CDR3 DNA reads as TGCAGCGTTGTTGGGTATGGCTCTGGGGCCAACGTCCTGACTTTC. Residues: CSVVGYGSGANVLTF.

This clonotype was found many times. V is TRBV15 and J is TRBJ1-5, with 11 bases lining up with TRBD1. CDR1 and CDR2 (germline): LNHNV, YYDKDF (reference sequence). After removal of 0 bases from V and 4 bases from J, the junction contained 2 bases not matched to a gene. The CDR3 contains 16 residues. CDR3 DNA: TGTGCCACCAGCAGAGATAGGGACAGGGGGAATCAGCCCCAGCATTTT. This encodes CATSRDRDRGNQPQHF.

This clonotype was seen repeatedly, ten times or more. The CDR3 spells CASSLDRLAGGNEQFF. The CDR3, as DNA: TGTGCCAGCAGCTTAGATCGTCTAGCGGGGGGCAATGAGCAGTTCTTC. The J gene is TRBJ2-1, the V gene TRBV7-8; 11 nucleotides agree with TRBD2. Trimming at V came to 1 base and at J to 6 bases, leaving 5 bases not matched to a gene. The germline V gene encodes CDR1 SGHVS and CDR2 FQNEAQ. The CDR3 loop spans 16 amino acids.

This clonotype was detected ten times or more. The V call is TRBV30, the J call TRBJ1-5; D unclear. Looked up from germline, CDR1 is GTSNPN and CDR2 is SVGIG (reference sequence). CDR3 length: 14 amino acids. Trimming stripped 0 bases from V and 4 bases from J, with 10 bases between. CDR3 in amino acids: CAWSVVRANQPQHF. Here the CDR3 DNA reads TGTGCCTGGAGTGTAGTCCGAGCGAATCAGCCCCAGCATTTT.

This clonotype was seen at least ten times. This chain uses TRBV5-4 with TRBJ2-7, with TRBD2 matching over 8 bases. CDR1 SGHNT and CDR2 YYREEE come from the germline V gene (reference sequence). The CDR3 has 14 residues. V trimming: 2 bases; J trimming: 6 bases; junction bases outside the gene matches: 7. The CDR3 sequence is CASSFRTSRGEQYF. DNA of the CDR3: TGTGCCAGCAGCTTTCGGACTAGCCGGGGCGAGCAGTACTTC.

The chain recombines TRBV6-5 with TRBJ1-2; D gene uncertain. Trimming left V 0 bases short and J 6 bases short, with 11 bases between. The CDR3 length is 14 residues. Germline V gene sequence: CDR1 MNHEY, CDR2 SVGAGI. DNA for the CDR3: TGTGCCAGCAGTTACTCAGGGAATACGGATGGCTACACCTTC. This sequence encodes CASSYSGNTDGYTF.

This clonotype was recorded many times. This chain links TRBV5-1 with TRBJ2-1; TRBD2 agrees at 8 bases. The ends lost 3 bases at V and 6 bases at J; junction bases unmatched: 5. CDR1 SGHRS and CDR2 YFSETQ come from the germline V gene. The CDR3 covers 14 residues. The CDR3 region is CASSSSGPLNEQFF. In DNA, the CDR3 is TGCGCCAGCAGCTCTAGCGGGCCTCTCAATGAGCAGTTCTTC.

This clonotype was observed at least ten times. The rearrangement links TRBV10-3 to TRBJ2-1; 9 nucleotides agree with TRBD1. The V and J ends lost 4 bases and 7 bases, in that order; junction bases with no gene match: 11. Germline-derived CDR1 and CDR2 are ENHRY and SYGVKD. This CDR3 comprises 16 residues. CDR3 protein: CAISGDRDRVRNEQFF. The CDR3 DNA follows: TGTGCCATCAGTGGGGACCGGGACAGGGTACGAAATGAGCAGTTCTTC.

The J gene is TRBJ2-4, the V gene TRBV28; D is unresolved. Germline assignment: CDR1 MDHEN and CDR2 SYDVKM. V shed 6 bases and J shed 10 bases, with 13 bases lying between them. This CDR3 comprises 12 residues. The CDR3 loop reads CASRRVLDIQYF. The CDR3 DNA reads TGTGCCAGCAGAAGGGTCCTAGATATTCAGTACTTC.

This clonotype was observed at least ten times. The chain is built from TRBV7-2 and TRBJ2-3, with D tentatively TRBD2 (5 bases). V shed 2 bases and J shed 9 bases, with 9 bases lying between them. Germline V gene sequence: CDR1 SGHTA, CDR2 FQGNSA. The CDR3 runs to 12 residues. This chain's CDR3 is CASSLRTGTQYF. CDR3 nucleotides: TGTGCCAGCAGCTTAAGGACGGGGACGCAGTATTTT.

This clonotype was detected many times. The V call is TRBV3-1, the J call TRBJ2-7; unclear D gene. This CDR3 region has 15 residues. V gave up 1 base and J gave up 6 bases, with 16 bases separating them. CDR1 LGHDT and CDR2 YNNKEL come from the germline V gene (reference sequence). CDR3 protein: CASSQARSLVGEQYF. CDR3 DNA sequence: TGTGCCAGCAGCCAAGCCCGCTCCCTCGTCGGCGAGCAGTACTTC.

This clonotype has ten or more counts. The V gene is TRBV20-1, the J gene TRBJ2-7; TRBD2 aligns across 11 bases. Germline CDR1 and CDR2: DFQATT and SNEGSKA (reference sequence). The CDR3 has 14 residues. V lost 3 bases, J lost 6 bases, and 7 bases stayed unmatched. The CDR3 nucleotides read TGCAGTGCTAGCGTGACTAGCGGGGCCCTCGAGCAGTACTTC. Its translation: CSASVTSGALEQYF.

On this clonotype itself: This may be a read error, as it is one base from a much larger clone. The CDR3 is CASSYAFGAADTQCF. CDR3 sequence (DNA): TGTGCCAGCAGTTACGCTTTCGGGGCTGCAGATACGCAGTGTTTT. The gene calls are TRBV6-5 and TRBJ2-3; D assignment may be TRBD1 or TRBD2 (5 bases each). CDR1 and CDR2 (germline): MNHEY, SVGAGI. This CDR3 spans 15 amino acids.

At least ten counts were recorded for this clonotype. The chain uses TRBV6-5 and TRBJ1-2; possibly TRBD1 for D (5 bases). The CDR3 has 14 amino acids. CDR1 is MNHEY and CDR2 is SVGAGI in the germline V gene. Trimming took off 2 bases at V and 0 bases at J, with 7 bases between the two ends. CDR3 region: CASSYDRTNYGYTF. The CDR3 DNA follows: TGTGCCAGCAGTTACGACAGAACTAACTATGGCTACACCTTC.

Only a few counts were recorded for this clonotype. The chain joins TRBV7-6 to TRBJ2-2; D not certain. The CDR3 runs 12 residues. The germline gives CDR1 SGHVS, CDR2 FNYEAQ. Trimming shortened V by 6 bases and J by 4 bases, and 6 bases separated the two germline ends. CDR3 nucleotide sequence: TGTGCCAGCAGACGGATCACCGGGGAGCTGTTTTTT. Amino acids: CASRRITGELFF.

This clonotype was seen only a few times. This chain links TRBV19 with TRBJ2-1, with D unclear. The CDR3 extends over 13 amino acids. Germline V gene sequence: CDR1 LNHDA, CDR2 SQIVND (reference sequence). V shed 3 bases and J shed 8 bases, with 11 bases lying between them. The CDR3 is CASSMTAGHEQFF. In DNA form, the CDR3 reads TGTGCCAGTAGTATGACTGCCGGGCATGAGCAGTTCTTC.

This clonotype was counted many times. J is TRBJ2-3 and V is TRBV5-1; a weak D match, TRBD2 (6 bases). V lost 4 bases to trimming and J lost 3 bases, with 15 bases between them. The CDR3 has 15 amino acids. The germline gives CDR1 SGHRS, CDR2 YFSETQ. The CDR3 sequence is CASSLAGRTTDTQYF. The DNA of the CDR3 is TGCGCCAGCAGCCTGGCAGGGAGGACGACAGATACGCAGTATTTT.

This clonotype was picked up a small number of times. J is TRBJ1-5 and V is TRBV20-1, with D possibly matching TRBD1 (5 bases). The V and J ends lost 6 bases and 7 bases respectively, with 16 bases between them. CDR1 is DFQATT, CDR2 SNEGSKA, per germline (reference sequence). The CDR3 consists of 13 residues. The CDR3 loop reads CSAADGGGQPQHF. As DNA, the CDR3 is TGCAGTGCCGCGGACGGGGGAGGACAGCCCCAGCATTTT.

This clonotype occurred many times. The V and J genes are TRBV4-3 and TRBJ2-7; possibly TRBD2 for D (5 bases). The V and J ends lost 1 base and 6 bases respectively, with 10 bases between them. Germline V gene sequence: CDR1 LGHNA, CDR2 YSLEER. This CDR3 spans 13 amino acids. The CDR3 loop reads CASSQGTLSEQYF. CDR3 DNA: TGCGCCAGCAGCCAAGGGACTTTATCCGAGCAGTACTTC.

This clonotype occurred many times. The rearrangement uses TRBV9 and TRBJ2-1, with 12 bases fitting TRBD2. Germline values: CDR1 SGDLS, CDR2 YYNGEE. This CDR3 has 15 amino acids. V lost 3 bases to trimming and J lost 3 bases; unmatched junction nucleotides: 1. DNA for the CDR3: TGTGCCAGCAGCGGGACTAGCGGGGACTACAATGAGCAGTTCTTC. Translating gives CASSGTSGDYNEQFF.